These T cell receptor beta chains were read from a single sample in a study of cytomegalovirus exposure and HLA in healthy donors. Assay used: immunoSEQ multiplex PCR; TCRdb lists only in-frame clones, some missing. The sample carries just over 200,000 clones, approximately 80% recorded once. Material for sequencing was PBMCs. Source of these receptors: a man aged 50-59 years in good health and CMV-seronegative. Both conserved end residues are part of each CDR3. Fields, in order: J gene, D gene, clone size, V gene, CDR3 DNA, CDR3 protein. D genes are given only for firm matches. Rows may omit the clone size; those that give it use once, few, many or a size class.

J: TRBJ2-3; D: -; size: -; V: TRBV11-2; DNA: TGTGCCAGCAGCCCTAACCGCGGCACAGATACGCAGTATTTT; CDR3: CASSPNRGTDTQYF
J: TRBJ2-7; D: -; size: -; V: TRBV25-1; DNA: TGTGCCAGCGCGGCCCTCGGGGTACCCTACGAGCAGTACTTC; CDR3: CASAALGVPYEQYF
J: TRBJ2-3; D: TRBD2; size: -; V: TRBV5-1; DNA: TGCGCCAGCAGCAATGCCGGGACTAGCGGGAGTTTTGAAGATACGCAGTATTTT; CDR3: CASSNAGTSGSFEDTQYF
J: TRBJ2-2; D: -; size: -; V: TRBV19; DNA: TGTGCCAGTAGGAAAGCGCCTACGGCGAACACCGGGGAGCTGTTTTTT; CDR3: CASRKAPTANTGELFF
J: TRBJ2-5; D: -; size: -; V: TRBV27; DNA: TGTGCCAGCATGTTTGCGGAGACCCAGTACTTC; CDR3: CASMFAETQYF
J: TRBJ1-5; D: -; size: few; V: TRBV28; DNA: TGTGCCAGCAGACTTTCAGGGCTTAATCAGCCCCAGCATTTT; CDR3: CASRLSGLNQPQHF
J: TRBJ2-3; D: -; size: -; V: TRBV18; DNA: TGTGCCAGCTCACCACGAACTTACCCCACGTTGCCGACAGATACGCAGTATTTT; CDR3: CASSPRTYPTLPTDTQYF
J: TRBJ2-7; D: TRBD2; size: -; V: TRBV7-9; DNA: TGTGCCAGCAGCTCTTCACCCGGACTAGCGGGAGGGGGCGAGCAGTACTTC; CDR3: CASSSSPGLAGGGEQYF
J: TRBJ2-5; D: TRBD2; size: -; V: TRBV14; DNA: TGTGCCAGCAGCCTGGGACTAGCGGGAGCGGAGACCCAGTACTTC; CDR3: CASSLGLAGAETQYF
J: TRBJ2-2; D: TRBD2; size: -; V: TRBV4-1; DNA: TGCGCCAGCGCACGAGGGGAGGGAACGAACACCGGGGAGCTGTTTTTT; CDR3: CASARGEGTNTGELFF
J: TRBJ1-2; D: TRBD1; size: -; V: TRBV6-5; DNA: TGTGCCAGCACCCAGGGGTCACCTCCAGGGGGTGGCTACACCTTC; CDR3: CASTQGSPPGGGYTF
J: TRBJ2-5; D: -; size: -; V: TRBV5-1; DNA: TGCGCCAGCAGCTACGGACAACAGGGAAGGCAAGAGACCCAGTACTTC; CDR3: CASSYGQQGRQETQYF
J: TRBJ1-6; D: -; size: -; V: TRBV7-9; DNA: TGTGCCAGCAGGCTGGCCGCTGGTTCACCCCTCCACTTT; CDR3: CASRLAAGSPLHF
J: TRBJ2-7; D: TRBD2; size: -; V: TRBV25-1; DNA: TGTGCCAGCAGTGATTTAAGCGGGAGGGCCCAGTACGAGCAGTACTTC; CDR3: CASSDLSGRAQYEQYF
J: TRBJ1-5; D: -; size: -; V: TRBV5-1; DNA: TGCGCCAGCAGCTTGGAGGGGGTGGGCAATCAGCCCCAGCATTTT; CDR3: CASSLEGVGNQPQHF
J: TRBJ1-1; D: -; size: -; V: TRBV2; DNA: -; CDR3: CASSDFRGTEAFF
J: TRBJ2-4; D: -; size: -; V: TRBV6-6; DNA: TGTGCCAGCAGTCTATCCAACGGAGTCACCAAAAACATTCAGTACTTC; CDR3: CASSLSNGVTKNIQYF
J: TRBJ2-1; D: TRBD2; size: -; V: TRBV11-2; DNA: TGTGCCAGCAGGGGGTCGGGGACTAGGATCAAGGATGAGCAGTTCTTC; CDR3: CASRGSGTRIKDEQFF
J: TRBJ2-7; D: -; size: -; V: TRBV30; DNA: TGTGCCTGGAGGGGGGGCTCCTACGAGCAGTACTTC; CDR3: CAWRGGSYEQYF
J: TRBJ2-7; D: -; size: -; V: TRBV5-3; DNA: TGTGCCAGCAGCTTGCAAGTTAGTCACTACGAGCAGTACTTC; CDR3: CASSLQVSHYEQYF
J: TRBJ2-7; D: -; size: -; V: TRBV7-9; DNA: TGTGCCAGCAGCTTAGGAGGACTAACCTACGAGCAGTACTTC; CDR3: CASSLGGLTYEQYF
J: TRBJ1-2; D: -; size: -; V: TRBV9; DNA: TGTGCCAGCAGCGTAGGGGCAGTGGACTATGGCTACACCTTC; CDR3: CASSVGAVDYGYTF
J: TRBJ2-7; D: -; size: -; V: TRBV4-1; DNA: TGCGCCAGCAGCCTTGGCCCCAGGGACTACGAGCAGTACTTC; CDR3: CASSLGPRDYEQYF
J: TRBJ2-1; D: -; size: -; V: TRBV2; DNA: TGTGCCAGCAGTGCAGAAACCCGAGGCTACAATGAGCAGTTCTTC; CDR3: CASSAETRGYNEQFF
J: TRBJ2-1; D: -; size: -; V: TRBV27; DNA: TGTGCCAGCAGCTATTTTCGGGGGGCTGAGGAGTTCTTC; CDR3: CASSYFRGAEEFF
J: TRBJ1-2; D: TRBD1; size: -; V: TRBV19; DNA: TGTGCCAGCGTGGGACAGACCTTCTATGGCTACACCTTC; CDR3: CASVGQTFYGYTF
J: TRBJ2-3; D: -; size: once; V: TRBV7-9; DNA: TGTGCCAGCAGCGAAAGGACAGCCACAGATACGCAGTATTTT; CDR3: CASSERTATDTQYF
J: TRBJ1-2; D: -; size: -; V: TRBV30; DNA: TGTGCCTGGAGTGGAGGCAGGGTGATAGGCTACACCTTC; CDR3: CAWSGGRVIGYTF
J: TRBJ2-1; D: TRBD2; size: -; V: TRBV2; DNA: TGTGCCAGCGAACAGCGGGATAATCCCGCGAATGAGCAGTTCTTC; CDR3: CASEQRDNPANEQFF
J: TRBJ1-1; D: -; size: -; V: TRBV10-3; DNA: TGTGCCATCAGTGAGGAGGGAGAAGCTTTCTTT; CDR3: CAISEEGEAFF
J: TRBJ2-5; D: TRBD2; size: -; V: TRBV28; DNA: TGTGCCAGCAGTTTATTAGCGGGACTAGTAACAGAGACCCAGTACTTC; CDR3: CASSLLAGLVTETQYF
J: TRBJ2-5; D: TRBD1; size: -; V: TRBV7-9; DNA: TGTGCCAGCAGCTACGGACAGGGTGTTGAGACCCAGTACTTC; CDR3: CASSYGQGVETQYF
J: TRBJ1-1; D: TRBD1; size: -; V: TRBV19; DNA: TGTGCCAGTACCAAGGGGACAGGGGGGAACACTGAAGCTTTCTTT; CDR3: CASTKGTGGNTEAFF
J: TRBJ2-2; D: -; size: -; V: TRBV5-6; DNA: TGTGCCAGCAGCTTGGTGGGCAGCAACACCGGGGAGCTGTTTTTT; CDR3: CASSLVGSNTGELFF
J: TRBJ2-7; D: TRBD1; size: -; V: TRBV6-4; DNA: TGTGCCAGCAACAGGGGGGACGCCTACGAGCAGTACTTC; CDR3: CASNRGDAYEQYF
J: TRBJ2-2; D: TRBD2; size: -; V: TRBV4-1; DNA: TGCGCCAGCAGCACTCGGACTAGCGGGAGCCCGAACACCGGGGAGCTGTTTTTT; CDR3: CASSTRTSGSPNTGELFF
J: TRBJ2-7; D: -; size: -; V: TRBV5-1; DNA: TGCGCCAGCAGCAGGGGGACGGCCTACGAGCAGTACTTC; CDR3: CASSRGTAYEQYF